Below, 28 T cell receptor beta chains from the same sample are listed, as sequenced in a study of OX40 agonist ivuxolimab in advanced cancers. Generated by immunoSEQ multiplex PCR, the TCRdb table keeps only in-frame clones and is missing some. Seen here are about 82,000 clones, roughly 85% observed once, and the top ten hold more than 0.75%. The sequences come from CD4+ or CD8+ T cells sorted from blood, collected in a trial of the OX40 agonist ivuxolimab. These receptors originate from an adult with an advanced solid tumor such as melanoma, head and neck, liver or kidney cancer.

The J gene is TRBJ2-1, the V gene TRBV11-2; possibly TRBD2 for D (7 bases). The germline V and J ends were trimmed by 6 bases and 5 bases, with 14 bases remaining between them. There are 14 residues in the CDR3. Germline V gene sequence: CDR1 SGHAT, CDR2 FQNNGV. The CDR3 DNA reads as TGTGCCAGCAGGTCCAAGGGGGGGAACAATGAGCAGTTCTTC. Translated, it gives CASRSKGGNNEQFF.

The V call is TRBV7-3, the J call TRBJ2-7; 9 bases are shared with TRBD2. The CDR3 sequence is 15 residues long. The J segment lost 3 bases and the V segment lost 2 bases, leaving 5 bases of the junction unmatched. The germline CDR1 and CDR2 sequences are SGHTA and FQGTGA. The CDR3 protein is CASSLASGAGYEQYF. The CDR3 bases are TGTGCCAGCAGCTTAGCTAGCGGGGCCGGCTACGAGCAGTACTTC.

The chain links TRBV13 to TRBJ2-3; 9 bases match TRBD2. There are 19 residues in the CDR3. The junction had 19 bases not matched to a gene; V was cut back by 5 bases and J by 4 bases. Germline values: CDR1 PRHDT, CDR2 FYEKMQ (reference sequence). The CDR3 region is CASSNRAVGGGASADTQYF. Here the CDR3 DNA reads TGTGCCAGCAGCAATCGGGCTGTTGGCGGGGGGGCCTCAGCAGATACGCAGTATTTT.

J is TRBJ2-1 and V is TRBV4-1, with 11 bases that match TRBD2. The V gene's germline CDR1 is MGHRA and CDR2 YSYEKL. The CDR3 is made up of 17 amino acids. J lost 7 bases, V lost 0 bases, and 8 bases had no gene match. The chain's CDR3 is CASSQDLGSGGANEQFF. CDR3 DNA: TGCGCCAGCAGCCAAGATCTTGGTAGCGGGGGGGCGAATGAGCAGTTCTTC.

The CDR3 is CASAQGPNNYGYTF. The CDR3 DNA reads as TGTGCCAGCGCACAGGGTCCAAATAACTATGGCTACACCTTC. V gene TRBV7-9 combines with J gene TRBJ1-2; the D gene is possibly TRBD1 (6 bases). V lost 8 bases to trimming and J lost 1 base, with 14 bases between them. There are 14 residues in the CDR3. Per the germline V gene, CDR1 is SEHNR and CDR2 is FQNEAQ (reference sequence).

This clone was counted at least ten times. This chain connects TRBV7-2 to TRBJ2-2; 9 bases are a match to TRBD2. Germline loops: CDR1 SGHTA, CDR2 FQGNSA. This CDR3 has 16 residues. The V and J ends lost 3 bases and 4 bases, in that order; junction bases with no gene match: 6. In DNA, the CDR3 is TGTGCCAGCAGCTTCTTAAGCGGGGGGCGCACCGGGGAGCTGTTTTTT. Encoded protein: CASSFLSGGRTGELFF.

V is TRBV18 and J is TRBJ1-2, with D perhaps TRBD1 (5 bases). The V gene lost 3 bases and the J gene lost 2 bases, with 10 bases spanning the gap. The CDR3 has 14 residues. Germline CDR1 and CDR2: KGHSH and LQKENI. The CDR3: CASSPPDSNYGYTF. In DNA form, the CDR3 reads TGTGCCAGCTCACCCCCAGACAGCAACTATGGCTACACCTTC.

The chain couples TRBV7-8 to TRBJ2-7; no clear D. This CDR3 has 11 residues. The ends were cut back, 5 bases at V and 3 bases at J, with 5 bases in the middle. Germline V gene sequence: CDR1 SGHVS, CDR2 FQNEAQ. CDR3: CASSPLYEQYF. The CDR3 nucleotides read TGTGCCAGCAGCCCCCTCTACGAGCAGTACTTC.

This chain connects TRBV5-4 to TRBJ1-3, with 7 positions matching TRBD1. This CDR3 is 14 amino acids long. The V and J ends lost 7 bases and 0 bases, in that order; junction bases with no gene match: 4. Germline CDR1 is SGHNT and CDR2 is YYREEE (reference sequence). The CDR3 loop is CASGTVHSGNTIYF. The CDR3, as DNA: TGTGCCAGCGGGACAGTACACTCTGGAAACACCATATATTTT.

This chain connects TRBV9 to TRBJ2-5; 8 bases align to TRBD2. The CDR3 totals 15 residues. Germline V lookup: CDR1 SGDLS, CDR2 YYNGEE. V was pared by 0 bases and J by 5 bases, with 6 bases of the junction left unmatched. The CDR3 reads CASSVAGGFGETQYF. CDR3 in DNA: TGTGCCAGCAGCGTAGCGGGGGGGTTCGGCGAGACCCAGTACTTC. Supplemented by reference TRBV9 and TRBJ2-5, the full variable domain reads DSGVTQTPKHLITATGQRVTLRCSPRSGDLSVYWYQQSLDQGLQFLIQYYNGEERAKGNILERFSAQQFPDLHSELNLSSLELGDSALYFCASSVAGGFGETQYFGPGTRLLVL.

This clone appeared a few times. The V call is TRBV4-1, the J call TRBJ1-1; D is ambiguous. The germline CDR1 and CDR2 sequences are MGHRA and YSYEKL. The CDR3 length is 13 residues. Trimming stripped 3 bases from V and 10 bases from J, with 15 bases between. The DNA of the CDR3 is TGCGCCAGCAGCCATTACTTCGCCCGGCGAGCTTTCTTT. Amino acid sequence: CASSHYFARRAFF.

The gene calls are TRBV12-5 and TRBJ2-6; possibly TRBD1 for D (6 bases). This CDR3 comprises 16 residues. Germline V gives CDR1 LGHNT, CDR2 FRNRAP. The V end was cut by 4 bases, the J end by 0 bases, with 10 bases between. This chain's CDR3 is CASGWMTGSGANVLTF. As DNA, the CDR3 is TGTGCTAGTGGTTGGATGACAGGCTCTGGGGCCAACGTCCTGACTTTC.

The chain is built from TRBV2 and TRBJ2-7; D gene unclear. With 2 bases removed from V and 4 bases from J, the gap between germline ends came to 21 bases. Germline assignment: CDR1 SNHLY and CDR2 FYNNEI. CDR3 length equals 17 residues. The DNA for the CDR3 is TGTGCCAGCAGTGAATGGGTGTGGCCGCGTCAACGTTACGAGCAGTACTTC. Translating gives CASSEWVWPRQRYEQYF.

The rearrangement links TRBV19 to TRBJ2-7, with 8 bases aligning to TRBD2. The CDR3 spans 15 residues. The V gene's germline CDR1 is LNHDA and CDR2 SQIVND (reference sequence). The J segment lost 2 bases and the V segment lost 3 bases, leaving 6 bases of the junction unmatched. CDR3 sequence: CASSIGGGIPYEQYF. The CDR3 DNA is TGTGCCAGTAGTATCGGGGGGGGAATCCCCTACGAGCAGTACTTC.

This chain connects TRBV6-6 to TRBJ1-1; 7 bases are a match to TRBD1. Germline-derived CDR1 and CDR2 are MNHNY and SVGAGI (reference sequence). The CDR3 extends over 13 amino acids. The junction had 9 bases not matched to a gene; V was cut back by 8 bases and J by 6 bases. The CDR3 DNA sequence: TGTGCCAGCTCCAATCAGGGGGAATCTGAAGCTTTCTTT. Translating it yields CASSNQGESEAFF.

V gene TRBV5-1 combines with J gene TRBJ1-4; D remains unclear. Germline V gene lookup returns CDR1 SGHRS and CDR2 YFSETQ. Between the trimmed V and J ends, which lost 2 bases and 8 bases, there was a span of 13 bases. The CDR3 runs 14 residues. The CDR3 bases are TGCGCCAGCAGCTTAGGAGATCCGGGAGAAAAACTGTTTTTT. Protein: CASSLGDPGEKLFF.

This chain joins TRBV7-9 and TRBJ1-1, with D maybe TRBD1 (6 bases). Trimming removed 3 bases at V and 0 bases at J, with 14 bases between. In germline, CDR1 is SEHNR, CDR2 FQNEAQ (reference sequence). The CDR3 extends over 16 amino acids. The CDR3 bases are TGTGCCAGCAGCTTGGGTGGAGGGGGGATGAACACTGAAGCTTTCTTT. Protein: CASSLGGGGMNTEAFF.

The chain recombines TRBV29-1 with TRBJ1-4, with 8 nucleotides matching TRBD1. Trimming removed 6 bases from V and 8 bases from J; junction bases left unmatched: 8. Germline lookup yields CDR1 SQVTM and CDR2 ANQGSEA. The CDR3 covers 13 residues. The CDR3 here is CSVSQGAREKLFF. The CDR3 DNA reads as TGCAGCGTATCCCAGGGGGCTCGGGAAAAACTGTTTTTT. Full variable domain (remainder filled in from reference TRBV29-1 and TRBJ1-4): SAVISQKPSRDICQRGTSLTIQCQVDSQVTMMFWYRQQPGQSLTLIATANQGSEATYESGFVIDKFPISRPNLTFSTLTVSNMSPEDSSIYLCSVSQGAREKLFFGSGTQLSVL.

The gene calls are TRBV9 and TRBJ1-1, with a tentative D call TRBD1 (5 bases). The CDR3 totals 15 residues. V lost 4 bases and J lost 8, with 21 bases in between. Germline CDR1 SGDLS, CDR2 YYNGEE. The CDR3 nucleotides are TGTGCCAGCAGCCTGAGGGAGGGGAGAGGACAAGAAGCTTTCTTT. Translated: CASSLREGRGQEAFF.

The chain links TRBV9 to TRBJ2-7; 12 bases map to TRBD1. Germline loops: CDR1 SGDLS, CDR2 YYNGEE. The CDR3 is 15 amino acids. V shed 3 bases, J shed 3 bases, and the junction held 4 bases outside the gene matches. In DNA, the CDR3 is TGTGCCAGCAGCGAAAGGGACAGGGGGCACTACGAGCAGTACTTC. Its protein is CASSERDRGHYEQYF.

The chain links TRBV5-1 to TRBJ1-1, with a weak D call TRBD1 (5 bases). Germline V CDR1 and CDR2: SGHRS, YFSETQ. This CDR3 region has 13 residues. V was clipped by 5 bases and J by 0 bases, with 8 bases between them. The CDR3, as DNA: TGCGCCAGCAGGCGGGACGTGAACACTGAAGCTTTCTTT. This gives the protein CASRRDVNTEAFF. Looking up the rest from reference TRBV5-1 and TRBJ1-1 gives the full variable domain: KAGVTQTPRYLIKTRGQQVTLSCSPISGHRSVSWYQQTPGQGLQFLFEYFSETQRNKGNFPGRFSGRQFSNSRSEMNVSTLELGDSALYLCASRRDVNTEAFFGQGTRLTVV.

This clone was detected only once. Other DNA sequences from this sample encode an identical CDR3 as well. The V call is TRBV6-1, the J call TRBJ2-5, with D possibly matching TRBD1 (6 bases). The CDR3 spans 14 residues. Germline V gives CDR1 MNHNS, CDR2 SASEGT. The V gene lost 1 base and the J gene lost 1 base, with 7 bases spanning the gap. The CDR3 nucleotides read TGTGCCAGCAGTGAAGGGACAGCCCAAGAGACCCAGTACTTC. This sequence encodes CASSEGTAQETQYF.

The chain links TRBV6-5 to TRBJ1-2; D possibly corresponds to TRBD1 (5 bases). The CDR3 is made up of 14 amino acids. The germline gives CDR1 MNHEY, CDR2 SVGAGI. Between the trimmed V and J ends, which lost 1 base and 4 bases, there was a span of 10 bases. In DNA, the CDR3 is TGTGCCAGCAGTTACTACAGGATGTTCTATGGCTACACCTTC. This translates into CASSYYRMFYGYTF.

This clone was picked up one time. The gene calls are TRBV9 and TRBJ2-3; tentatively, D is TRBD2 (5 bases). Trimming removed 0 bases at V and 2 bases at J, with 10 bases between. CDR3 length: 15 amino acids. Germline CDR1 SGDLS, CDR2 YYNGEE. CDR3 coding DNA: TGTGCCAGCAGCGTAGCGGGGAGTGTCACAGATACGCAGTATTTT. Translating gives CASSVAGSVTDTQYF. The full variable domain, with the rest looked up from reference TRBV9 and TRBJ2-3, is DSGVTQTPKHLITATGQRVTLRCSPRSGDLSVYWYQQSLDQGLQFLIQYYNGEERAKGNILERFSAQQFPDLHSELNLSSLELGDSALYFCASSVAGSVTDTQYFGPGTRLTVL.

V and J are TRBV4-1 and TRBJ2-1; the match to TRBD2 covers 11 bases. V lost 4 bases, J lost 9 bases, and 14 bases stayed unmatched. Per the germline V gene, CDR1 is MGHRA and CDR2 is YSYEKL. The CDR3 covers 17 residues. The CDR3, as DNA: TGCGCCAGCAGCCGCCAGCCCCTAGCGGGGGGCCGGGGTGAGCAGTTCTTC. Translation gives CASSRQPLAGGRGEQFF.

The V gene is TRBV6-5, the J gene TRBJ2-7; D may match TRBD1 or TRBD2 (5 bases each). The CDR3 runs to 15 residues. Germline V gene lookup returns CDR1 MNHEY and CDR2 SVGAGI. The V end was cut by 7 bases, the J end by 5 bases, with 21 bases between. CDR3 sequence reads: CASNRDEGGRDEQYF. The CDR3 region has the DNA TGTGCCAGCAACCGGGACGAGGGTGGTCGCGACGAGCAGTACTTC.

This clone was counted at least ten times. The V call is TRBV7-8, the J call TRBJ1-6; D remains unclear. Germline CDR1 reads SGHVS; CDR2 reads FQNEAQ. The CDR3 is 15 amino acids. The V and J ends lost 5 bases and 9 bases respectively, with 17 bases between them. CDR3 sequence (DNA): TGTGCCAGCAGCCCGACTGCGGGCCACGGTTCACCCCTCCACTTT. It specifies CASSPTAGHGSPLHF.

The chain employs TRBV1 and TRBJ1-5. TRBV1 is flagged as a pseudogene. The CDR3 consists of 14 residues. The CDR3 bases are TGCACCAGCAGCCAAGATAGGTGGTTTGAGCCCCAGCATTTT. It specifies CTSSQDRWFEPQHF.